Sequencing of this T cell receptor (beta chain) was carried out in a study of circulating and synovial CD4+ cells in juvenile arthritis. This table comes from immunoSEQ multiplex PCR, and its TCRdb copy is limited to in-frame clones, with some not included. The sample yields around 30,000 clones, roughly 95% seen once. This CDR3 comprises 15 residues. Germline CDR1 and CDR2: ENHRY and SYGVKD. V shed 3 bases and J 5 bases; nucleotides not matched to a gene: 4. Sequences were obtained from CD4+ T cells from blood. The sequence was collected from a human donor with juvenile idiopathic arthritis. The rearrangement joins TRBV10-3 to TRBJ2-2, with 9 bases matching TRBD2. CDR3 protein: CAISENSGSTGELFF. In nucleotides, the CDR3 is TGTGCCATCAGTGAAAATAGCGGGAGTACCGGGGAGCTGTTTTTT.